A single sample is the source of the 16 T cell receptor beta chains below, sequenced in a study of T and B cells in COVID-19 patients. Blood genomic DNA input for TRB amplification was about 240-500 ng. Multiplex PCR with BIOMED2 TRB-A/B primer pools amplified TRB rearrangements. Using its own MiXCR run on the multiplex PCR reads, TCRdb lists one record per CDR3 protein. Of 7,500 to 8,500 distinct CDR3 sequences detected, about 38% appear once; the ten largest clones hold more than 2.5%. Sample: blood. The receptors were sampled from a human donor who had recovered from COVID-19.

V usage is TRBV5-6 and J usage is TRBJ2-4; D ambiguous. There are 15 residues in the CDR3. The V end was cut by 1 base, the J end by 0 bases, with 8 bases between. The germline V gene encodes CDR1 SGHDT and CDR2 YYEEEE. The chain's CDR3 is CASSLRSLAKNIQYF. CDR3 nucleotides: TGTGCCAGCAGCTTGCGGTCACTAGCCAAAAACATTCAGTACTTC.

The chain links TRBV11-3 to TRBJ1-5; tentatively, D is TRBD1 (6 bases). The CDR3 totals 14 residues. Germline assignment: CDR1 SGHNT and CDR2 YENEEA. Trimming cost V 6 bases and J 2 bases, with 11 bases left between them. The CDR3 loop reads CASRTGLGNQPQHF. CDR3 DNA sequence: TGTGCCAGCAGAACAGGGCTGGGCAATCAGCCCCAGCATTTT.

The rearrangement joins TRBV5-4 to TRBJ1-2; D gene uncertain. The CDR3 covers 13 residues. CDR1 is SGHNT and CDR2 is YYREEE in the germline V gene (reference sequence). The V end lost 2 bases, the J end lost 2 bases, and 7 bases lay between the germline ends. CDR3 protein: CASSFGQNYGYTF. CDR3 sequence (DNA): TGTGCCAGCAGCTTCGGCCAGAACTATGGCTACACCTTC.

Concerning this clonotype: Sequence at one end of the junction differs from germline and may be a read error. The CDR3: CASSLDTYGETQYF. In DNA form, the CDR3 reads TGTGCCAGCAGTTTGGACACCTACGGGGAGACCCAGTACTTC. The chain uses TRBV5-6 and TRBJ2-5; weak D call: TRBD1 (5 bases). The V gene's germline CDR1 is SGHDT and CDR2 YYEEEE. The length of the CDR3 is 14 residues. Looking up the rest from reference TRBV5-6 and TRBJ2-5 gives the full variable domain: DAGVTQSPTHLIKTRGQQVTLRCSPKSGHDTVSWYQQALGQGPQFIFQYYEEEERQRGNFPDRFSGHQFPNYSSELNVNALLLGDSALYLCASSLDTYGETQYFGPGTRLLVL.

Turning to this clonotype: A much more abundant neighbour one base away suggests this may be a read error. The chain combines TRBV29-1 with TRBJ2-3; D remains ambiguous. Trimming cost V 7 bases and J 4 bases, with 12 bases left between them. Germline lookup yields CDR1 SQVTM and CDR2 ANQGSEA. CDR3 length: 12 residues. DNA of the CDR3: TGCAGCGGTGATAAGGTCCCAGATACGCAGTATTTT. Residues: CSGDKVPDTQYF.

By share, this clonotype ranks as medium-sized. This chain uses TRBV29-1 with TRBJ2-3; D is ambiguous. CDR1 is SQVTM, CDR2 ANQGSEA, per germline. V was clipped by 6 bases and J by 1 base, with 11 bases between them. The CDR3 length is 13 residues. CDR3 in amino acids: CSVPTVGTDTQYF. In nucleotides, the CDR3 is TGCAGCGTCCCGACGGTGGGCACAGATACGCAGTATTTT.

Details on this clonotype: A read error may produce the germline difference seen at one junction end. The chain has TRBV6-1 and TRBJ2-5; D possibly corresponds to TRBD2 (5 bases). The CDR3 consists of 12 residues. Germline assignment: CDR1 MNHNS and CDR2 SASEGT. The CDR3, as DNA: TGTGCCAGCAGTGAAGAACTCCGGGCAGCGGTATTC. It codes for CASSEELRAAVF.

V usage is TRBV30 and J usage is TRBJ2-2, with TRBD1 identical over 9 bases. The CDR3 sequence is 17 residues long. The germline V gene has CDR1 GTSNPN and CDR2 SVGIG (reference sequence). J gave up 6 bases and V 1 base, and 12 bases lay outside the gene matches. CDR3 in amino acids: CAWSAAPGQGYPGELFF. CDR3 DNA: TGTGCCTGGAGTGCCGCCCCCGGACAGGGGTACCCCGGGGAGCTGTTTTTT.

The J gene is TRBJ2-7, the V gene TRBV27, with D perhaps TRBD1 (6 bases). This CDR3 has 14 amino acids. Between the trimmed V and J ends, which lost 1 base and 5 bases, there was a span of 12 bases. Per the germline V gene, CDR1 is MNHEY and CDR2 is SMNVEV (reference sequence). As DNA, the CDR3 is TGTGCCAGCAGTTTATACAGGGATGCGCACGAGCAGTACTTC. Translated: CASSLYRDAHEQYF.

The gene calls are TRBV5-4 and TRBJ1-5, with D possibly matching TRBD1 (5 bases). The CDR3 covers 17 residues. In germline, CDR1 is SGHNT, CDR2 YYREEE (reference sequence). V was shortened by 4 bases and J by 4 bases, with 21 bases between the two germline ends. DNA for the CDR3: TGTGCCAGCAGCCTGAGGGGCCTTGGGCGGATAAATCAGCCCCAGCATTTT. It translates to CASSLRGLGRINQPQHF.

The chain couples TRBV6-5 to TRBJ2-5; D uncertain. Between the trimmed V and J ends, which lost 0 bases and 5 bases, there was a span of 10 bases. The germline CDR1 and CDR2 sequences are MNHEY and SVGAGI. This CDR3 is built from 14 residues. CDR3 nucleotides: TGTGCCAGCAGTTACTCCCGACTCCGGGAGACCCAGTACTTC. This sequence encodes CASSYSRLRETQYF.

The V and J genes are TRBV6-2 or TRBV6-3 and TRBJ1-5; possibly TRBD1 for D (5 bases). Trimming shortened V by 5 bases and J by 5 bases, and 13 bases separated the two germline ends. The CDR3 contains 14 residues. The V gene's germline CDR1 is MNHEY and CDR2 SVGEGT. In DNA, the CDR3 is TGTGCCAGCAGTAATAAGGGGAAGCATCAGCCCCAGCATTTT. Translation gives CASSNKGKHQPQHF.

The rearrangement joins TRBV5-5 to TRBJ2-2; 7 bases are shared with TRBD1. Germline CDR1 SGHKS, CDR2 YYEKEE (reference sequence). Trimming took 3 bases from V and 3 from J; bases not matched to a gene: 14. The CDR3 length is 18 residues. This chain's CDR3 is CASSYPGLTGVDTGELFF. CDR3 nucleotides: TGTGCCAGCAGCTACCCAGGGCTAACAGGGGTGGACACCGGGGAGCTGTTTTTT. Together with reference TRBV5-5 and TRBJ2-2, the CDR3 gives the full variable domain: DAGVTQSPTHLIKTRGQQVTLRCSPISGHKSVSWYQQVLGQGPQFIFQYYEKEERGRGNFPDRFSARQFPNYSSELNVNALLLGDSALYLCASSYPGLTGVDTGELFFGEGSRLTVL.

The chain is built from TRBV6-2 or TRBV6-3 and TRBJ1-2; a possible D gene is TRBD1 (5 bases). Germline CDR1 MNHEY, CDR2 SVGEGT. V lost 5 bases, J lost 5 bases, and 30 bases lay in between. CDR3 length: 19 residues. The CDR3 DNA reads TGTGCCAGCAGTGAAGCGGGTGGGGTCTTGGCAGGGCCCCAATATGGCTACACCTTC. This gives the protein CASSEAGGVLAGPQYGYTF.

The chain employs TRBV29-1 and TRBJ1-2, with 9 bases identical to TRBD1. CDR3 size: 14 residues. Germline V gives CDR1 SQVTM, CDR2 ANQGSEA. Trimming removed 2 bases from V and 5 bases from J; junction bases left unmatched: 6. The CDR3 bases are TGCAGCGTTGAATCTCCGGACAGGGGTTATGGCTACACCTTC. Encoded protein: CSVESPDRGYGYTF.

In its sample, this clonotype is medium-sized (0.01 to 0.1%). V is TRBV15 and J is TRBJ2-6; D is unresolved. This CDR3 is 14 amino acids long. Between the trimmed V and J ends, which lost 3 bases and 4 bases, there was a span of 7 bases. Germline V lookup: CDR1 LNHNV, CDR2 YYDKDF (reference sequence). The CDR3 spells CATSSWSGANVLTF. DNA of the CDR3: TGTGCCACCAGCAGTTGGTCGGGGGCCAACGTCCTGACTTTC.